These T cell receptor beta chains were read from a single sample in a study of a mutant IDH1 vaccine in newly diagnosed glioma. Assay used: immunoSEQ multiplex PCR; TCRdb lists only in-frame clones, some missing. The sample includes tens of thousands of clones, 65% to 80% of them seen just once. What these receptors recognize is not known. The sample was PBMCs, taken from a glioma patient whose treatment included an IDH1 peptide vaccine. These receptors came from a man aged 35 to 55 with glioma. Some clones in this sample may be carry-over from other donors' samples. The conserved cysteine and the conserved F or W are not part of the CDR3 here.

J gene: TRBJ2-3
V gene: TRBV5-6
CDR3 protein: ASSLTLIPDTQY

J gene: TRBJ2-7
V gene: TRBV7-9
CDR3 protein: ASSFYRDRGHEQY

J gene: TRBJ1-1
V gene: TRBV11-2
CDR3 protein: ASSLGILNTEAF

J gene: TRBJ2-6
V gene: TRBV18
CDR3 protein: ASSPELRPVRRANVLT

J gene: TRBJ1-2
V gene: TRBV12-5
CDR3 protein: ASGPRTLEGYGYT

J gene: TRBJ1-2
V gene: TRBV5-4
CDR3 protein: ASSMDPFNYGYT

J gene: TRBJ1-4
V gene: TRBV6-5
CDR3 protein: ASSYMGAAGGEKLF

J gene: TRBJ2-7
V gene: TRBV6-5
CDR3 protein: ASRRLAGSSYEQY

J gene: TRBJ2-6
V gene: TRBV6-5
CDR3 protein: ASSYSRSSGANVLT

J gene: TRBJ1-4
V gene: TRBV7-8
CDR3 protein: ASSLPGTGGSEKLF

J gene: TRBJ1-6
V gene: TRBV7-2
CDR3 protein: ASSFPTGLSSYNSPLH

J gene: TRBJ1-2
V gene: TRBV25-1
CDR3 protein: ASSPTGANYGYT

J gene: TRBJ1-5
V gene: TRBV5-4
CDR3 protein: ASSASWTGRSVGNQPQH

J gene: TRBJ2-6
V gene: TRBV5-4
CDR3 protein: ASSLGTVKVSGANVLT

J gene: TRBJ1-1
V gene: TRBV29-1
CDR3 protein: SAQEGTEAF

J gene: TRBJ1-4
V gene: TRBV19
CDR3 protein: ASRDRGKTNEKLF

J gene: TRBJ2-5
V gene: TRBV19
CDR3 protein: ACSGGRQETQY

J gene: TRBJ2-3
V gene: TRBV5-1
CDR3 protein: ASSLTSGGEADTQY

J gene: TRBJ2-7
V gene: TRBV11-2
CDR3 protein: ASSSLTGVSYEQY

J gene: TRBJ1-5
V gene: TRBV28
CDR3 protein: ASRDRISNQPQH

J gene: TRBJ2-3
V gene: TRBV5-6
CDR3 protein: ASSLEQLRTTSTDTQY

J gene: TRBJ2-2
V gene: TRBV5-5
CDR3 protein: ASSSVSTGELF

J gene: TRBJ2-1
V gene: TRBV7-9
CDR3 protein: ASTLSVNNEQF

J gene: TRBJ1-5
V gene: TRBV7-9
CDR3 protein: ASTGSSNQPQH

J gene: TRBJ2-5
V gene: TRBV15
CDR3 protein: ATSRDVGGQETQY

J gene: TRBJ2-3
V gene: TRBV2
CDR3 protein: ASRSRDRLRDTQY

J gene: TRBJ2-2
V gene: TRBV9
CDR3 protein: ASSGGQGDGAGELF

J gene: TRBJ1-1
V gene: TRBV25-1
CDR3 protein: ASSEPGTGGRRNTEAF

J gene: TRBJ2-7
V gene: TRBV5-4
CDR3 protein: ASSITRYEQY

J gene: TRBJ1-5
V gene: TRBV2
CDR3 protein: ASSPVNQPQH

J gene: TRBJ2-5
V gene: TRBV7-6
CDR3 protein: ASSLVPYSGQETQY

J gene: TRBJ1-1
V gene: TRBV6-4
CDR3 protein: ASSDGGITEAF

J gene: TRBJ2-5
V gene: TRBV5-6
CDR3 protein: ASSSRQARETQY

J gene: TRBJ1-1
V gene: TRBV6-4
CDR3 protein: ASTPTGGGGTEAF

J gene: TRBJ1-1
V gene: TRBV30
CDR3 protein: ASFRGNTEAF

J gene: TRBJ1-1
V gene: TRBV28
CDR3 protein: ASSLGTGRHEAF

J gene: TRBJ1-1
V gene: TRBV5-4
CDR3 protein: ASSARGGTEAF

J gene: TRBJ2-2
V gene: TRBV9
CDR3 protein: ASSSGGAPTGELF

J gene: TRBJ2-3
V gene: TRBV30
CDR3 protein: AWRLVGQDTQY

J gene: TRBJ2-4
V gene: TRBV28
CDR3 protein: ASRDRAKNIQY

J gene: TRBJ2-7
V gene: TRBV9
CDR3 protein: ASSVGGAAGTSLEQY

J gene: TRBJ2-1
V gene: TRBV2
CDR3 protein: ASTQLASGGDEQF

J gene: TRBJ1-1
V gene: TRBV10-2
CDR3 protein: ATRPPGGLNTEAF

J gene: TRBJ1-5
V gene: TRBV28
CDR3 protein: ASSSLKSNQPQH

J gene: TRBJ1-5
V gene: TRBV18
CDR3 protein: ASSPDRVNQPQH

J gene: TRBJ1-6
V gene: TRBV11-1
CDR3 protein: ASSFRSGSITSPLH

J gene: TRBJ2-2
V gene: TRBV29-1
CDR3 protein: SVGTGRGAGELF

J gene: TRBJ1-1
V gene: TRBV6-5
CDR3 protein: ASSYSSSANTEAF

J gene: TRBJ1-3
V gene: TRBV10-1
CDR3 protein: ASRRDTSGNTIY

J gene: TRBJ1-2
V gene: TRBV19
CDR3 protein: ASSITNYGYT

J gene: TRBJ2-7
V gene: TRBV4-1
CDR3 protein: ASSPGTGSYEQY

J gene: TRBJ2-7
V gene: TRBV7-9
CDR3 protein: ASSSTGPGFKEQY

J gene: TRBJ2-7
V gene: TRBV18
CDR3 protein: ASSPPGTAEQY